This T cell receptor beta chain was recorded in a study of blood T cell repertoires in COVID-19. Trimming removed 4 bases from V and 0 bases from J, with 10 bases in between. The CDR3 runs to 15 residues. The germline CDR1 and CDR2 sequences are SGHRS and YFSETQ. As originally analysed: Reference gene primers were amplified, and this amplification served to estimate nucleated cell counts. Clones were read by immunoSEQ multiplex PCR, and TCRdb kept only the in-frame ones, dropping some. V, J and clone size are taken as reported in that table, and D and trimming were inferred from the DNA itself. In the table there are about 250,000 clones, around 90% of which are singletons. This clone was picked up a small number of times.

This receptor was obtained from a woman in her forties or fifties who had recovered from COVID-19. This chain joins TRBV5-1 and TRBJ2-2; D perhaps matches TRBD1 (6 bases). Sequencing used PBMCs or T cells enriched from blood (not recorded which). The CDR3 loop reads CASSMQGSNTGELFF. CDR3 bases: TGCGCCAGCAGCATGCAGGGGTCGAACACCGGGGAGCTGTTTTTT. Combining the CDR3 with reference TRBV5-1 and TRBJ2-2 gives the whole variable domain KAGVTQTPRYLIKTRGQQVTLSCSPISGHRSVSWYQQTPGQGLQFLFEYFSETQRNKGNFPGRFSGRQFSNSRSEMNVSTLELGDSALYLCASSMQGSNTGELFFGEGSRLTVL.